The clone carrying this T cell receptor beta chain appeared a few times. Trimming removed 6 bases at V and 4 bases at J, with 13 bases between. Germline loops: CDR1 MNHEY, CDR2 SVGEGT. This CDR3 is built from 14 residues. Libraries were made from RNA as TCR cDNA, using a modified protocol. Each CDR3 protein gets one entry after TCRdb re-called the 5' RACE reads with MiXCR. The table includes roughly 340,000 distinct CDR3 sequences, about 28% detected once. The sample comes from a study of identical twins' blood T cells. The TCR originated in a woman aged 18 to 49 in good health. This rearrangement joins TRBV6-2 or TRBV6-3 to TRBJ2-1; D is undetermined. The material sequenced was PBMCs. The CDR3 sequence is CASRIAAQYNEQFF. The CDR3 DNA reads TGTGCCAGCAGGATCGCGGCACAATACAATGAGCAGTTCTTC.